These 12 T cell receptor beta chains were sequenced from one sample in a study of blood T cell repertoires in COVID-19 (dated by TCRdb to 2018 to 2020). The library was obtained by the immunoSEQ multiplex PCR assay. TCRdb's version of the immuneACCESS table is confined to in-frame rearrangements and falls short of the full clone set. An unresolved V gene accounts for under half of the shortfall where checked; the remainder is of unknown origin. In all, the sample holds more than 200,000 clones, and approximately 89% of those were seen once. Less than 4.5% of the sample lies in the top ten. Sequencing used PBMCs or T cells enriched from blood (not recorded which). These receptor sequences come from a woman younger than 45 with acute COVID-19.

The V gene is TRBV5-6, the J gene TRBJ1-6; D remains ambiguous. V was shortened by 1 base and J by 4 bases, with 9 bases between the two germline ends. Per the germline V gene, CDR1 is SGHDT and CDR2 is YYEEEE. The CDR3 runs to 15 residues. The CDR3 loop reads CASSLLGGYNSPLHF. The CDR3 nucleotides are TGTGCCAGCAGCTTGCTCGGAGGGTATAATTCACCCCTCCACTTT.

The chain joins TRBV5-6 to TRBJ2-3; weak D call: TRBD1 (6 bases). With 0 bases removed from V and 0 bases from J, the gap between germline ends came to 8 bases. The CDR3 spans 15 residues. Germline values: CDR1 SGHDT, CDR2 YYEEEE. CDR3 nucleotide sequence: TGTGCCAGCAGCTTGGTAGGGGGAAGCACAGATACGCAGTATTTT. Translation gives CASSLVGGSTDTQYF.

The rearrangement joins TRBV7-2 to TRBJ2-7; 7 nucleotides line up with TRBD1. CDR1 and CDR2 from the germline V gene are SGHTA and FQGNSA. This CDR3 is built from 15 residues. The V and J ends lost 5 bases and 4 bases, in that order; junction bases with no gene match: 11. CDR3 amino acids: CASSPERTGFYEQYF. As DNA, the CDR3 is TGTGCCAGCAGCCCGGAGCGGACAGGATTTTACGAGCAGTACTTC.

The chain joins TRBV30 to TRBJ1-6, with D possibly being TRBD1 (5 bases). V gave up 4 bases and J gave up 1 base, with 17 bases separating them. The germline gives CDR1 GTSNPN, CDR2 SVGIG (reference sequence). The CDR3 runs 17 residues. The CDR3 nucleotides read TGTGCCTGGATGGACACGGCCTATAGGTCCTATAATTCACCCCTCCACTTT. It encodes CAWMDTAYRSYNSPLHF.

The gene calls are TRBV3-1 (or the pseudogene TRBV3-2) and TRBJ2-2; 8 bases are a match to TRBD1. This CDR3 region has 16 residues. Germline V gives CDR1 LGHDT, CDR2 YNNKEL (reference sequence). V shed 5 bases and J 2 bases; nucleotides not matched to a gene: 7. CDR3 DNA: TGTGCCAGCAGCTCTCGGACAGGGACCAACACCGGGGAGCTGTTTTTT. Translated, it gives CASSSRTGTNTGELFF.

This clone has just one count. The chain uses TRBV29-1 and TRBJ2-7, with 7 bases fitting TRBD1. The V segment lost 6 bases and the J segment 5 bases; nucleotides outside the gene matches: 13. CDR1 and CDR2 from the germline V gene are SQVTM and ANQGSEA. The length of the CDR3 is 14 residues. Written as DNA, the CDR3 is TGCAGCGTGGAGAGTCGACAGGGAACCCACGAGCAGTACTTC. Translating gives CSVESRQGTHEQYF.

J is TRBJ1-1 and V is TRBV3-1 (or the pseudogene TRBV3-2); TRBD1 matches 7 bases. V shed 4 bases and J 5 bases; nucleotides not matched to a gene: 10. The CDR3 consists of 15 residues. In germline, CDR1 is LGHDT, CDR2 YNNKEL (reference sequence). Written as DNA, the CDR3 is TGTGCCAGCAGCCTACTCGAGGGGGCGAGAACTGAAGCTTTCTTT. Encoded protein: CASSLLEGARTEAFF.

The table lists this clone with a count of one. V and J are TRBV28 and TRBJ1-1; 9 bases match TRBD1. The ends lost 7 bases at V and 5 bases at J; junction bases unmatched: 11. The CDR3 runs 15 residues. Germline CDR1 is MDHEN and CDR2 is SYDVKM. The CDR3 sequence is CASNRAGQGTTEAFF. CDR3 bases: TGTGCCAGCAATCGAGCGGGACAGGGTACGACTGAAGCTTTCTTT. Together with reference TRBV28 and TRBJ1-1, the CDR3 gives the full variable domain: DVKVTQSSRYLVKRTGEKVFLECVQDMDHENMFWYRQDPGLGLRLIYFSYDVKMKEKGDIPEGYSVSREKKERFSLILESASTNQTSMYLCASNRAGQGTTEAFFGQGTRLTVV.

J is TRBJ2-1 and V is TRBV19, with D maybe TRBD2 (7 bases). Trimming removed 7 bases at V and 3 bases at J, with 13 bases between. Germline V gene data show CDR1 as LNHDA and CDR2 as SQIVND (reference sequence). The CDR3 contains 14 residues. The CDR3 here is CASTRGGVYNEQFF. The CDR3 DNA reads TGTGCCAGTACAAGGGGGGGCGTCTACAATGAGCAGTTCTTC.

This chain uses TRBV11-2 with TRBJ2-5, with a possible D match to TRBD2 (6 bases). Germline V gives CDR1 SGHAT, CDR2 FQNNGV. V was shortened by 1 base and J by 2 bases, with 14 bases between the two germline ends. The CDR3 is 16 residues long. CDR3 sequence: CASSLGRRGRQETQYF. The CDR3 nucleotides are TGTGCCAGCAGCTTAGGGAGGCGGGGAAGGCAAGAGACCCAGTACTTC.

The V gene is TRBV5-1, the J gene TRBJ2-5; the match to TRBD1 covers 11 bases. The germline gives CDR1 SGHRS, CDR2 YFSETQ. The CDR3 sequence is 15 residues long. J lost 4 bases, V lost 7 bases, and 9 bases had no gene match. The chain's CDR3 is CASFLSGTGGETQYF. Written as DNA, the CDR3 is TGCGCCAGCTTCCTCTCCGGGACAGGGGGAGAGACCCAGTACTTC.

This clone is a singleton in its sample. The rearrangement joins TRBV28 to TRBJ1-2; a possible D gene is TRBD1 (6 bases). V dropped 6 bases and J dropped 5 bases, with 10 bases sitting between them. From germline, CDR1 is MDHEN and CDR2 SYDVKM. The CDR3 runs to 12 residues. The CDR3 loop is CASRGQTYGYTF. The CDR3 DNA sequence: TGTGCCAGCAGAGGACAGACTTATGGCTACACCTTC.